These 11 T cell receptor beta chains came from one sample sequenced in a study of long-term antiretroviral therapy in people with HIV. It was version v3.0 of the immunoSEQ assay that was run at survey level. Data came from immunoSEQ multiplex PCR; TCRdb stores just in-frame clones and leaves some out. The sample yields about 24,000 clones, roughly 96% seen once. The specimen was unsorted PBMCs, collected 4.8 to 5 years after starting antiretroviral therapy. Receptors originate from a woman between 45 and 60 years old with HIV.

The table lists this clone with a count of one. This chain joins TRBV11-2 and TRBJ1-1; 8 bases match TRBD1. From germline, CDR1 is SGHAT and CDR2 FQNNGV. The CDR3 has 14 residues. With 4 bases clipped from V and 5 bases from J, the junction kept 6 bases outside the gene matches. CDR3 DNA sequence: TGTGCCAGCAGCTACGGACAGGGTTCTACTGAAGCTTTCTTT. This gives the protein CASSYGQGSTEAFF.

This rearrangement joins TRBV7-2 to TRBJ2-3, with D unclear. The V gene's germline CDR1 is SGHTA and CDR2 FQGNSA. The length of the CDR3 is 14 residues. V lost 2 bases and J 0 bases, leaving 6 bases between the germline ends. The CDR3 coding sequence is TGTGCCAGCAGCTTACTGACTAGCACAGATACGCAGTATTTT. Translating it yields CASSLLTSTDTQYF.

The chain is built from TRBV27 and TRBJ2-2; 10 nucleotides align to TRBD2. The CDR3 runs 17 residues. Losses at the gene ends were 0 bases for V and 7 bases for J; bases not matched to a gene: 8. Germline V CDR1 and CDR2: MNHEY, SMNVEV (reference sequence). CDR3 sequence: CASSLSGASGRVGELFF. CDR3 sequence (DNA): TGTGCCAGCAGTTTATCGGGGGCTAGCGGGAGAGTCGGGGAGCTGTTTTTT.

The genes are TRBV29-1 and TRBJ2-4, with 9 bases fitting TRBD1. V was pared by 7 bases and J by 8 bases, with 9 bases of the junction left unmatched. The CDR3 sequence is 13 residues long. Germline V gene sequence: CDR1 SQVTM, CDR2 ANQGSEA. The CDR3 DNA sequence: TGCAGCGCCAAGAAGGGACAGGGAGACATTCAGTACTTC. Translating gives CSAKKGQGDIQYF.

V usage is TRBV4-2 and J usage is TRBJ1-4; TRBD1 might be the D (6 bases). V was trimmed by 0 bases and J by 14 bases, leaving 10 bases between them. The length of the CDR3 is 12 residues. Germline-derived CDR1 and CDR2 are LGHNA and YNFKEQ. CDR3: CASSQEQGMLFF. CDR3 sequence (DNA): TGTGCCAGCAGCCAAGAACAGGGTATGCTGTTTTTT.

The chain couples TRBV7-8 to TRBJ2-7; D tentatively fits TRBD1 or TRBD2 (5 bases each). CDR1 is SGHVS, CDR2 FQNEAQ, per germline. This CDR3 contains 16 residues. The V end was cut by 1 base, the J end by 3 bases, with 16 bases between. The CDR3 region has the DNA TGTGCCAGCAGCTTAGGAGGGGTCGGACGAGGCTACGAGCAGTACTTC. Residues: CASSLGGVGRGYEQYF.

This sequence joins TRBV15 and TRBJ1-3; D not certain. This CDR3 has 17 amino acids. Germline V gene lookup returns CDR1 LNHNV and CDR2 YYDKDF (reference sequence). The V gene lost 0 bases and the J gene lost 0 bases, with 12 bases spanning the gap. CDR3 DNA: TGTGCCACCAGCAGAGATCTTGTTAGGAACTCTGGAAACACCATATATTTT. Protein: CATSRDLVRNSGNTIYF.

J is TRBJ1-1 and V is TRBV19, with D maybe TRBD1 (6 bases). The CDR3 extends over 19 amino acids. Germline CDR1 is LNHDA and CDR2 is SQIVND (reference sequence). Trimming took off 6 bases at V and 3 bases at J, with 29 bases between the two ends. DNA of the CDR3: TGTGCCAGTAGACCCGCCACGGGGAGGGGGGTCGGTTCGGACACTGAAGCTTTCTTT. Protein: CASRPATGRGVGSDTEAFF.

V and J are TRBV9 and TRBJ2-1; D remains ambiguous. The CDR3 has 13 amino acids. V lost 0 bases and J 3 bases, leaving 4 bases between the germline ends. In germline, CDR1 is SGDLS, CDR2 YYNGEE. The CDR3 DNA sequence: TGTGCCAGCAGCGTAGCTTTCTACAATGAGCAGTTCTTC. Residues: CASSVAFYNEQFF.

The chain uses TRBV9 and TRBJ2-7; TRBD2 matches at 10 bases. The CDR3 is made up of 15 amino acids. Germline V gene data show CDR1 as SGDLS and CDR2 as YYNGEE. Trimming at V came to 1 base and at J to 6 bases, leaving 7 bases not matched to a gene. The CDR3 here is CASSVQASGSSEQYF. Written as DNA, the CDR3 is TGTGCCAGCAGCGTACAGGCTAGCGGGAGTTCCGAGCAGTACTTC.

The chain uses TRBV13 and TRBJ1-1, with D uncertain. Trimming left V 0 bases short and J 4 bases short, with 9 bases between. The CDR3 is made up of 14 amino acids. Per the germline V gene, CDR1 is PRHDT and CDR2 is FYEKMQ (reference sequence). CDR3 loop: CASSLGGSGTEAFF. The CDR3 DNA reads as TGTGCCAGCAGCTTAGGAGGGAGCGGCACTGAAGCTTTCTTT.